What follows describes a single T cell receptor (beta chain). At one of its ends the junction is not consistent with the germline gene, which may arise from a read error. The V gene's germline CDR1 is MGHRA and CDR2 YSYEKL. The CDR3 contains 15 residues. This specimen belongs to a study of T cells in Graves' hyperthyroidism and ophthalmopathy. Researchers took RNA transcripts and amplified the TCR beta CDR3 regions from them. The study used the HTBI primer set for a first-round RT-PCR of the TCR CDR3. Each CDR3 protein is one row after TCRdb ran MiXCR on the multiplex PCR reads. The sample includes 300,000 to 450,000 distinct CDR3 sequences, approximately 18% seen only once; the top ten take roughly 35%.

This receptor was obtained from a woman in her twenties or thirties with Graves' hyperthyroidism that later progressed to Graves' ophthalmopathy. The chain has TRBV4-1 and TRBJ1-2; 9 bases are shared with TRBD1. Input material: blood. The chain's CDR3 is CASSEEGDRVSGYTF. Written as DNA, the CDR3 is TGCGCCAGCAGCGAAGAGGGGGACAGGGTGAGTGGCTACACCTTC.